This T cell receptor (beta chain) was identified during a study of blood T cells in healthy people across ages. Study details: Template switching captured about one barcoded beta molecule per two T cells. General study results and limits: The authors considered diversity estimates from one million T cells to be underestimates.

Primers used in a second PCR of roughly 7 to 12 cycles were a sample-barcoded 5' primer and a J-beta primer mix. MiXCR, applied by TCRdb to the 5' RACE reads, yields one record per CDR3 protein. Of roughly 800,000 distinct CDR3 sequences in the sample, roughly 60% were seen once. The table lists this clonotype with a few counts. Its matching antigen is unknown. Every participating donor contributed roughly 9.6 milliliters of peripheral blood through a draw. Total RNA was isolated from each sample in quantities of at least 5 micrograms. J gave up 4 bases and V 2 bases, and 5 bases lay outside the gene matches. The CDR3 length is 16 residues. Germline loops: CDR1 SGHTA, CDR2 FQGNSA.

The gene calls are TRBV7-2 and TRBJ2-3; 11 bases match TRBD2. The source is a man between 25 and 39 years old in good health. The specimen sequenced was blood. CDR3 nucleotides: TGTGCCAGCAGCTTAATGGGACTAGCGGTCGCAGATACGCAGTATTTT. It codes for CASSLMGLAVADTQYF.